These 28 T cell receptor beta chains share one sample of origin, sequenced in a study of shared T cell receptors in the human thymus. Clones were read by immunoSEQ multiplex PCR, and TCRdb kept only the in-frame ones, dropping some. The data contain hundreds of thousands of clones, approximately 89% of them singletons. Separately, the same data were catalogued under a study of human thymus T cells.

Sequenced material: thymocytes. Receptors were obtained from a boy under two years old with a congenital heart defect.

In its sample, this clone was seen once. The chain has TRBV19 and TRBJ2-7, with 10 bases matching TRBD2. CDR1 is LNHDA and CDR2 is SQIVND in the germline V gene (reference sequence). The V segment lost 4 bases and the J segment 4 bases; nucleotides outside the gene matches: 4. The CDR3 totals 14 residues. CDR3 coding DNA: TGTGCCAGTAGTAGGGCTAGCGGGAGATACGAGCAGTACTTC. Protein sequence: CASSRASGRYEQYF.

The J gene is TRBJ2-4, the V gene TRBV7-2, with 7 bases matching TRBD2. V lost 5 bases, J lost 3 bases, and 4 bases stayed unmatched. This CDR3 region has 14 residues. Germline V CDR1 and CDR2: SGHTA, FQGNSA. The chain's CDR3 is CASSLSGHKNIQYF. CDR3 coding DNA: TGTGCCAGCAGCCTTAGCGGGCACAAAAACATTCAGTACTTC. Using reference TRBV7-2 and TRBJ2-4 for the parts outside the CDR3, the full variable domain is GAGVSQSPSNKVTEKGKDVELRCDPISGHTALYWYRQSLGQGLEFLIYFQGNSAPDKSGLPSDRFSAERTGGSVSTLTIQRTQQEDSAVYLCASSLSGHKNIQYFGAGTRLSVL.

The chain employs TRBV29-1 and TRBJ1-4; no clear D. Trimming shortened V by 4 bases and J by 1 base, and 7 bases separated the two germline ends. Germline V gives CDR1 SQVTM, CDR2 ANQGSEA. There are 13 residues in the CDR3. The CDR3 here is CSVGDLTNEKLFF. The CDR3 DNA reads as TGCAGCGTTGGCGACTTAACTAATGAAAAACTGTTTTTT. The full variable domain, rest sourced from reference TRBV29-1 and TRBJ1-4, is SAVISQKPSRDICQRGTSLTIQCQVDSQVTMMFWYRQQPGQSLTLIATANQGSEATYESGFVIDKFPISRPNLTFSTLTVSNMSPEDSSIYLCSVGDLTNEKLFFGSGTQLSVL.

The V gene is TRBV30, the J gene TRBJ2-3, with 8 bases matching TRBD2. The length of the CDR3 is 14 residues. V trimming: 4 bases; J trimming: 1 base; junction bases outside the gene matches: 4. Germline CDR1 is GTSNPN and CDR2 is SVGIG (reference sequence). The CDR3 here is CAWTLAGRTDTQYF. The CDR3 nucleotides are TGTGCCTGGACCTTAGCGGGGCGCACAGATACGCAGTATTTT.

The V call is TRBV2, the J call TRBJ1-2, with 7 positions matching TRBD1. The germline CDR1 and CDR2 sequences are SNHLY and FYNNEI. The CDR3 sequence is 17 residues long. V lost 3 bases to trimming and J lost 3 bases; unmatched junction nucleotides: 13. CDR3 in amino acids: CASSDETGIRGYYGYTF. The CDR3 region has the DNA TGTGCCAGCAGTGATGAGACAGGGATCAGGGGTTACTATGGCTACACCTTC.

The chain recombines TRBV7-3 with TRBJ1-1; 8 positions agree with TRBD1. Germline V gene sequence: CDR1 SGHTA, CDR2 FQGTGA. This CDR3 is 13 amino acids long. The ends lost 6 bases at V and 6 bases at J; junction bases unmatched: 6. The CDR3: CASSFTGGSEAFF. For the CDR3, the DNA is TGTGCCAGCAGTTTCACAGGGGGTTCTGAAGCTTTCTTT. Full variable domain (remainder filled in from reference TRBV7-3 and TRBJ1-1): GAGVSQTPSNKVTEKGKYVELRCDPISGHTALYWYRQSLGQGPEFLIYFQGTGAADDSGLPNDRFFAVRPEGSVSTLKIQRTERGDSAVYLCASSFTGGSEAFFGQGTRLTVV.

This clone was observed a few times. V usage is TRBV2 and J usage is TRBJ1-2; D may be TRBD1 (5 bases). Trimming took off 6 bases at V and 0 bases at J, with 11 bases between the two ends. Per germline, CDR1 SNHLY and CDR2 FYNNEI. The CDR3 runs to 14 residues. The CDR3 spells CASRGLYANYGYTF. The CDR3 DNA follows: TGTGCCAGCAGGGGACTGTACGCTAACTATGGCTACACCTTC.

The chain combines TRBV4-3 with TRBJ2-5, with D possibly TRBD2 on 5 matching bases. Germline CDR1 is LGHNA and CDR2 is YSLEER. Between the trimmed V and J ends, which lost 1 base and 3 bases, there was a span of 12 bases. The CDR3 runs to 15 residues. CDR3 residues: CASSQGRSQKETQYF. CDR3 nucleotides: TGCGCCAGCAGCCAAGGGAGGTCCCAAAAAGAGACCCAGTACTTC.

The chain recombines TRBV5-1 with TRBJ2-1; TRBD2 is a possible D gene (6 bases). Germline V gene sequence: CDR1 SGHRS, CDR2 YFSETQ. V lost 5 bases, J lost 6 bases, and 24 bases lay in between. The CDR3 length is 17 residues. The CDR3 DNA reads TGCGCCAGCAGGGCTAGCGAGAAAGTAAGGCCGCTCAATGAGCAGTTCTTC. Amino acids: CASRASEKVRPLNEQFF. Complete variable domain (other parts from reference TRBV5-1 and TRBJ2-1): KAGVTQTPRYLIKTRGQQVTLSCSPISGHRSVSWYQQTPGQGLQFLFEYFSETQRNKGNFPGRFSGRQFSNSRSEMNVSTLELGDSALYLCASRASEKVRPLNEQFFGPGTRLTVL.

The rearrangement links TRBV28 to TRBJ2-7; 9 bases match TRBD2. The CDR3 runs to 13 residues. The V gene's germline CDR1 is MDHEN and CDR2 SYDVKM. Trimming removed 4 bases from V and 6 bases from J; junction bases left unmatched: 4. The chain's CDR3 is CASSYSGRGEQYF. The CDR3 region has the DNA TGTGCCAGCAGTTATAGCGGGAGAGGCGAGCAGTACTTC.

The count of this clone is one. The chain uses TRBV19 and TRBJ1-1, with TRBD1 matching 7 bases. The CDR3 covers 15 residues. J lost 2 bases, V lost 5 bases, and 8 bases had no gene match. Germline CDR1 is LNHDA and CDR2 is SQIVND (reference sequence). CDR3 nucleotide sequence: TGTGCCAGTAGTGCACAGGGGAGCGGTAACACTGAAGCTTTCTTT. Protein sequence: CASSAQGSGNTEAFF.

This chain links TRBV4-1 with TRBJ1-5, with 8 bases fitting TRBD1. CDR1 is MGHRA and CDR2 is YSYEKL in the germline V gene. V was clipped by 1 base and J by 5 bases; unmatched bases: 7. The CDR3 covers 16 residues. CDR3 nucleotide sequence: TGCGCCAGCAGCCAAGCCCATCGGACAGGGTATCAGCCCCAGCATTTT. Encoded protein: CASSQAHRTGYQPQHF.

The chain has TRBV28 and TRBJ2-7; TRBD1 agrees at 10 bases. V gave up 3 bases and J gave up 4 bases; unmatched junction bases: 6. CDR1 and CDR2 (germline): MDHEN, SYDVKM. The CDR3 has 15 residues. The CDR3 bases are TGTGCCAGCAGTTTGCCCCGGGACAGGGGTTACGAGCAGTACTTC. It specifies CASSLPRDRGYEQYF.

The rearrangement uses TRBV4-3 and TRBJ2-2; D gene uncertain. Germline CDR1 reads LGHNA; CDR2 reads YSLEER. Trimming took off 1 base at V and 0 bases at J, with 9 bases between the two ends. The CDR3 contains 16 residues. Here the CDR3 DNA reads TGCGCCAGCAGCCAAGGTGGGCCCTCGAACACCGGGGAGCTGTTTTTT. This codes for CASSQGGPSNTGELFF.

The chain recombines TRBV6-1 with TRBJ1-1; D not resolved. CDR3 size: 10 residues. Trimming took 10 bases from V and 5 from J, leaving 8 bases between them. CDR1 is MNHNS, CDR2 SASEGT, per germline. DNA of the CDR3: TGTGCCACCACTTGGACTGAAGCTTTCTTT. Protein: CATTWTEAFF.

V is TRBV14 and J is TRBJ2-7; 9 positions match TRBD2. This CDR3 contains 15 residues. CDR1 SGHDN and CDR2 FVKESK come from the germline V gene. J was trimmed by 6 bases and V by 2 bases; bases with no gene match: 8. The CDR3, as DNA: TGTGCCAGCAGCCAACGGGGACTAGCTTCCCTCGAGCAGTACTTC. As protein: CASSQRGLASLEQYF.

The chain couples TRBV28 to TRBJ2-6, with TRBD1 as a possible D gene (6 bases). The germline V gene encodes CDR1 MDHEN and CDR2 SYDVKM. Trimming cost V 5 bases and J 2 bases, with 13 bases left between them. This CDR3 region has 16 residues. CDR3 residues: CASSADSGAGANVLTF. DNA of the CDR3: TGTGCCAGCAGTGCAGACTCAGGGGCTGGGGCCAACGTCCTGACTTTC.

The gene calls are TRBV19 and TRBJ2-7; TRBD1 is a possible D gene (6 bases). Trimming shortened V by 1 base and J by 4 bases, and 17 bases separated the two germline ends. The germline V gene encodes CDR1 LNHDA and CDR2 SQIVND (reference sequence). This CDR3 region has 16 residues. The CDR3 bases are TGTGCCAGTAGTATAGTTTGGGGGCCAGCTTATTACGAGCAGTACTTC. Translation: CASSIVWGPAYYEQYF.

The rearrangement joins TRBV5-4 to TRBJ2-1, with 9 bases fitting TRBD2. Germline CDR1 is SGHNT and CDR2 is YYREEE (reference sequence). Unmatched junction bases numbered 18, after V lost 6 bases and J lost 8 bases. The CDR3 has 17 amino acids. The chain's CDR3 is CASNPQREAGTRDEQFF. DNA for the CDR3: TGTGCCAGCAACCCCCAGCGGGAGGCGGGAACTCGTGATGAGCAGTTCTTC. Complete variable domain (other parts from reference TRBV5-4 and TRBJ2-1): ETGVTQSPTHLIKTRGQQVTLRCSSQSGHNTVSWYQQALGQGPQFIFQYYREEENGRGNFPPRFSGLQFPNYSSELNVNALELDDSALYLCASNPQREAGTRDEQFFGPGTRLTVL.

The chain combines TRBV4-1 with TRBJ2-6, with TRBD1 identical over 9 bases. The CDR3 is 18 amino acids. The germline CDR1 and CDR2 sequences are MGHRA and YSYEKL. The trim removed 0 bases at V and 0 bases at J, leaving 3 bases unmatched. The CDR3 sequence is CASSQEGQGYSGANVLTF. CDR3 sequence (DNA): TGCGCCAGCAGCCAAGAGGGACAGGGCTACTCTGGGGCCAACGTCCTGACTTTC.

The table lists this clone with a count of one. This chain connects TRBV11-2 to TRBJ2-5; 7 bases match TRBD2. CDR3 length: 15 residues. CDR1 and CDR2 from the germline V gene are SGHAT and FQNNGV. The J segment lost 2 bases and the V segment lost 2 bases, leaving 5 bases of the junction unmatched. CDR3 bases: TGTGCCAGCAGCTTAACGTCTAGCGGACAAGAGACCCAGTACTTC. This sequence encodes CASSLTSSGQETQYF.

The J gene is TRBJ2-1, the V gene TRBV6-5; weak D call: TRBD2 (6 bases). This CDR3 contains 15 residues. Germline V gene data show CDR1 as MNHEY and CDR2 as SVGAGI. Trimming pared 2 bases from V and 3 bases from J, leaving 11 bases between. CDR3 nucleotide sequence: TGTGCCAGCAGTTACACCGCGGGGAACTACAATGAGCAGTTCTTC. This gives the protein CASSYTAGNYNEQFF.

The rearrangement joins TRBV10-2 to TRBJ2-3; D might be TRBD2 (6 bases). The germline V and J ends were trimmed by 2 bases and 0 bases, with 15 bases remaining between them. Germline V gene data show CDR1 as WSHSY and CDR2 as SAAADI. The CDR3 has 17 amino acids. Written as DNA, the CDR3 is TGCGCCAGCAGTGAGAACTATGGCGGGACTAGCACAGATACGCAGTATTTT. Its protein is CASSENYGGTSTDTQYF.

Comments on this clone: The junction differs from germline at one of its ends, possibly a read error. This chain uses TRBV4-3 with TRBJ2-1; 14 bases align to TRBD2. The CDR3 contains 21 residues. Germline CDR1 LGHNA, CDR2 YSLEER. In DNA, the CDR3 is TGCGCCAGCAACCAAGACTATATGGGACTAGCGGGAGAATGGCTATACAATGAGCAGTTCTTC. The encoded protein is CASNQDYMGLAGEWLYNEQFF.

This clone has only one observation. The chain carries TRBV4-3 and TRBJ1-5, with 7 nucleotides matching TRBD1. Germline lookup yields CDR1 LGHNA and CDR2 YSLEER. The V and J ends lost 0 bases and 0 bases, in that order; junction bases with no gene match: 5. This CDR3 contains 17 residues. The CDR3 loop reads CASSQDLGGHSNQPQHF. The CDR3 coding sequence is TGCGCCAGCAGCCAAGATCTAGGGGGCCATAGCAATCAGCCCCAGCATTTT.

The rearrangement uses TRBV25-1 and TRBJ2-7; possibly TRBD1 for D (6 bases). The CDR3 has 13 amino acids. The V end was cut by 4 bases, the J end by 6 bases, with 13 bases between. The V gene's germline CDR1 is MGHDK and CDR2 SYGVNS. The DNA of the CDR3 is TGTGCCAGCAGTGGGGGGTACAGGGTCGAGCAGTACTTC. Residues: CASSGGYRVEQYF.

This clone was detected a few times. The V and J genes are TRBV28 and TRBJ1-3; D gene uncertain. Germline V gene lookup returns CDR1 MDHEN and CDR2 SYDVKM. V was clipped by 5 bases and J by 4 bases, with 9 bases between them. The CDR3 has 13 amino acids. CDR3 nucleotide sequence: TGTGCCAGCAGTCGGCCCGGGGGAAACACCATATATTTT. It translates to CASSRPGGNTIYF. Using reference TRBV28 and TRBJ1-3 for the parts outside the CDR3, the full variable domain is DVKVTQSSRYLVKRTGEKVFLECVQDMDHENMFWYRQDPGLGLRLIYFSYDVKMKEKGDIPEGYSVSREKKERFSLILESASTNQTSMYLCASSRPGGNTIYFGEGSWLTVV.

The V call is TRBV28, the J call TRBJ1-1; the D gene is possibly TRBD1 (6 bases). There are 21 residues in the CDR3. With 3 bases removed from V and 0 bases from J, the gap between germline ends came to 29 bases. CDR1 is MDHEN, CDR2 SYDVKM, per germline. CDR3 nucleotide sequence: TGTGCCAGCAGTTTTGTCACCGTAGTCCCGGGACACACTGGGATGAACACTGAAGCTTTCTTT. This translates into CASSFVTVVPGHTGMNTEAFF.